This T cell receptor (beta chain) was identified in a study of T cell responses to AZD1222 COVID-19 vaccine. Whole-study findings and limits: Vaccine-related CD4 TCRs covered spike, predominating at 160-218 and 743-854.

Clones were read by immunoSEQ multiplex PCR, and TCRdb kept only the in-frame ones, dropping some. The sample includes 100,000 to 150,000 clones, about 90% of them seen just once. This clone was counted a few times. Its target is unknown. Germline assignment: CDR1 KGHSH and CDR2 LQKENI. CDR3 length equals 15 residues. V gave up 3 bases and J gave up 4 bases, with 13 bases separating them. This sequence joins TRBV18 and TRBJ2-1, with D tentatively TRBD1 or TRBD2 (5 bases each). The receptor comes from an adult in good health. The starting material was peripheral blood, obtained on day 0 of AZD1222 vaccination. CDR3 coding DNA: TGTGCCAGCTCACCCCCCGGGACGGTGTACAATGAGCAGTTCTTC. Translation: CASSPPGTVYNEQFF.